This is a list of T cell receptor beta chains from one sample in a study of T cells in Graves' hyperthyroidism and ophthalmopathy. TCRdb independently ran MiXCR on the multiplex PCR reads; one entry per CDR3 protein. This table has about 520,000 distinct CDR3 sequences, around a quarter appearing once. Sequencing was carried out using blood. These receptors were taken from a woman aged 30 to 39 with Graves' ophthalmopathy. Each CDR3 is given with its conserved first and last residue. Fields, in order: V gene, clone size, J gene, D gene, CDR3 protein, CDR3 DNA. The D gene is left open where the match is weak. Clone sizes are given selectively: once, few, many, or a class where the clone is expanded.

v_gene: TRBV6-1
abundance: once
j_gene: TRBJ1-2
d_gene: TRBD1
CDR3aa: CASSARTGPMNYGYTF
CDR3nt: TGTGCCAGCAGTGCCCGGACAGGCCCCATGAACTATGGCTACACCTTC

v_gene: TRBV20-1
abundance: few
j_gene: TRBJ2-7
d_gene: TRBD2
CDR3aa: CSAFLGGGSSYEQYF
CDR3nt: TGCAGTGCTTTCCTCGGCGGGGGGAGCTCCTACGAGCAGTACTTC

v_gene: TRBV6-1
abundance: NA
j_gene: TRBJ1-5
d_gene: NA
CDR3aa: CVCREETNYSNQPQHF
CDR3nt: TGTGTCTGCAGGGAGGAGACAAATTATAGCAATCAGCCCCAGCATTTT

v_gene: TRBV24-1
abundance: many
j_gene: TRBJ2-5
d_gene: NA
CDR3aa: CATSDPVGQETQYF
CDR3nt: TGTGCCACCAGTGACCCCGTCGGCCAAGAGACCCAGTACTTC

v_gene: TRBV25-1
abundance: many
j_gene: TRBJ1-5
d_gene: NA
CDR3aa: CASSPALGSQPQHF
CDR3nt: TGTGCCAGCAGCCCCGCCTTGGGCAGTCAGCCCCAGCATTTT

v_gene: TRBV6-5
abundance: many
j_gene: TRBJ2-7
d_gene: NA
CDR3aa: CASSSTGREQYF
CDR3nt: TGTGCCAGCAGTTCCACAGGGAGAGAGCAGTACTTC

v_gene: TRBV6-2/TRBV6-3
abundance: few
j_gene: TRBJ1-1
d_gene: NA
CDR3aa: CASSYSDLLKRAFF
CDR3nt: TGTGCCAGCAGTTACTCGGACTTATTAAAAAGGGCTTTCTTT

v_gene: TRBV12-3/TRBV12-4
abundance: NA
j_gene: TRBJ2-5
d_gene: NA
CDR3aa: CASSLESGGGKTQYF
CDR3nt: TGTGCCAGCAGTTTAGAGTCAGGGGGAGGGAAGACCCAGTACTTC

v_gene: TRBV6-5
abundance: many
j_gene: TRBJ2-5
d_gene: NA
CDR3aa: CASRRQTKETQYF
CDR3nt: TGTGCCAGCAGGAGACAGACCAAAGAGACCCAGTACTTC

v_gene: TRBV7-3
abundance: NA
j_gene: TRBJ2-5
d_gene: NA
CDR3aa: CASSLGGDSETQYF
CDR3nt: TGTGCCAGCAGCTTAGGAGGGGATTCAGAGACCCAGTACTTC

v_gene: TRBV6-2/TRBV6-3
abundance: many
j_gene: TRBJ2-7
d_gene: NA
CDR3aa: CASSYNPFEQYF
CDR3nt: TGTGCCAGCAGTTACAACCCTTTCGAGCAGTACTTC

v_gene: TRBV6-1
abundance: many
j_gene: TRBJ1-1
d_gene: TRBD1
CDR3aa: CASRTGATEAFF
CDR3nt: TGTGCCAGCAGGACAGGGGCTACTGAAGCTTTCTTT

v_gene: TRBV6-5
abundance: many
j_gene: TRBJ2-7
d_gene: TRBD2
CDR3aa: CASSYQRGFHEQYF
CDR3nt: TGTGCCAGCAGTTACCAGCGGGGGTTCCACGAGCAGTACTTC